The 27 T cell receptor beta chains presented below share a single source sample, sequenced in a study of blood T cells in healthy people across ages. A second PCR, run for roughly 7 to 11 cycles, used a sample-barcoded 5' primer plus a J-beta primer mix. TCRdb redid the calling of the 5' RACE reads with MiXCR, one entry per CDR3 protein. The sample includes some 920,000 distinct CDR3 sequences, roughly 51% of them seen just once. Sample: blood. The receptors were gathered from a woman aged 55-69 years in good health.

This clonotype was counted a few times. The chain couples TRBV11-2 to TRBJ1-4; possible D gene TRBD1, 5 bases. The CDR3 spans 14 residues. The germline gives CDR1 SGHAT, CDR2 FQNNGV. V was pared by 5 bases and J by 7 bases, with 14 bases between. The CDR3 is CASSTAGWGEKLFF. CDR3 coding DNA: TGTGCCAGCAGCACCGCAGGGTGGGGTGAAAAACTGTTTTTT.

The V and J genes are TRBV7-2 and TRBJ1-6, with D uncertain. Germline CDR1 and CDR2: SGHTA and FQGNSA. The CDR3 extends over 15 amino acids. V was cut by 3 bases and J by 2 bases, with 8 bases left in between. CDR3 nucleotide sequence: TGTGCCAGCAGCTTCTCACTCCCCTATAATTCACCCCTCCACTTT. Protein: CASSFSLPYNSPLHF. Complete variable domain (other parts from reference TRBV7-2 and TRBJ1-6): GAGVSQSPSNKVTEKGKDVELRCDPISGHTALYWYRQSLGQGLEFLIYFQGNSAPDKSGLPSDRFSAERTGGSVSTLTIQRTQQEDSAVYLCASSFSLPYNSPLHFGNGTRLTVT.

The chain has TRBV7-2 and TRBJ2-1, with D perhaps TRBD2 (5 bases). There are 14 residues in the CDR3. V dropped 5 bases and J dropped 8 bases, with 16 bases sitting between them. Germline CDR1 and CDR2: SGHTA and FQGNSA. The CDR3, as DNA: TGTGCCAGCAGCGTAGGACTTAGAACCTATGAGCAGTTCTTC. It yields the protein CASSVGLRTYEQFF.

Remarks on this clonotype: An end of the junction differs from the germline gene, which may be a read error. This sequence joins TRBV6-1 and TRBJ2-3; 9 positions match TRBD1. The germline V gene encodes CDR1 MNHNS and CDR2 SASEGT. The CDR3 covers 15 residues. CDR3 nucleotides: TGTGCCGGCAGAGAAACAGGGGGCGCGACAGATACGCAGTATTTT. Residues: CAGRETGGATDTQYF.

The CDR3 DNA is TGTGCCAGCAGCAAGGACCGAGAACAGCCCCAGCATTTT. Amino acids: CASSKDREQPQHF. The chain combines TRBV7-2 with TRBJ1-5, with no clear D. V lost 5 bases and J 7 bases, leaving 12 bases between the germline ends. Germline lookup yields CDR1 SGHTA and CDR2 FQGNSA. The CDR3 runs 13 residues.

The J gene is TRBJ2-2, the V gene TRBV12-3 or TRBV12-4; D is perhaps TRBD2 (6 bases). The V and J ends lost 0 bases and 7 bases respectively, with 9 bases between them. The CDR3 runs 14 residues. CDR3: CASSLAPGSGELFF. CDR3 sequence (DNA): TGTGCCAGCAGTTTAGCGCCCGGGAGCGGGGAGCTGTTTTTT.

This clonotype was detected once. V and J are TRBV5-5 and TRBJ2-4; no clear D gene. This CDR3 comprises 13 residues. The germline V gene encodes CDR1 SGHKS and CDR2 YYEKEE (reference sequence). V lost 2 bases, J lost 13 bases, and 16 bases lay in between. The CDR3 spells CASSFINELEQYF. The CDR3 DNA reads as TGTGCCAGCAGCTTCATTAACGAATTGGAGCAGTACTTC.

The chain is built from TRBV5-1 and TRBJ2-5; possibly TRBD1 or TRBD2 for D (5 bases each). Germline-derived CDR1 and CDR2 are SGHRS and YFSETQ. Trimming removed 4 bases from V and 2 bases from J, with 12 bases in between. This CDR3 has 14 amino acids. CDR3 protein: CASSMGPGQETQYF. The DNA of the CDR3 is TGCGCCAGCAGCATGGGACCTGGGCAAGAGACCCAGTACTTC. The full variable domain, completed using reference TRBV5-1 and TRBJ2-5, is KAGVTQTPRYLIKTRGQQVTLSCSPISGHRSVSWYQQTPGQGLQFLFEYFSETQRNKGNFPGRFSGRQFSNSRSEMNVSTLELGDSALYLCASSMGPGQETQYFGPGTRLLVL.

This clonotype was observed a few times. V is TRBV20-1 and J is TRBJ2-7; D is perhaps TRBD1 or TRBD2 (6 bases each). The ends were cut back, 0 bases at V and 2 bases at J, with 11 bases in the middle. In germline, CDR1 is DFQATT, CDR2 SNEGSKA (reference sequence). CDR3 size: 14 residues. CDR3 sequence: CSARDLGGTYEQYF. In DNA form, the CDR3 reads TGCAGTGCTAGAGATCTGGGGGGCACCTACGAGCAGTACTTC.

There are a few counts of this clonotype. This chain links TRBV6-2 or TRBV6-3 with TRBJ2-5; D remains ambiguous. Germline CDR1 MNHEY, CDR2 SVGEGT. The germline V and J ends were trimmed by 2 bases and 6 bases, with 4 bases remaining between them. This CDR3 contains 11 residues. The CDR3 coding sequence is TGTGCCAGCAGTTACGGTCAGACCCAGTACTTC. It encodes CASSYGQTQYF.

The chain is built from TRBV5-1 and TRBJ2-3; D may be TRBD1 (6 bases). CDR1 is SGHRS, CDR2 YFSETQ, per germline. Trimming left V 4 bases short and J 11 bases short, with 17 bases between. CDR3 length: 13 residues. The chain's CDR3 is CASSPPDSPMQYF. CDR3 nucleotide sequence: TGCGCCAGCAGCCCTCCGGACAGCCCTATGCAGTATTTT.

V usage is TRBV6-2 or TRBV6-3 and J usage is TRBJ2-7; 9 positions agree with TRBD1. CDR1 and CDR2 (germline): MNHEY, SVGEGT. Trimming cost V 7 bases and J 2 bases; bases outside gene matches: 6. The CDR3 covers 14 residues. CDR3 protein: CASIRGTGPYEQYF. The CDR3 region has the DNA TGTGCCAGCATCCGCGGGACAGGGCCCTACGAGCAGTACTTC.

This clonotype was seen a handful of times. The rearrangement uses TRBV6-2 or TRBV6-3 and TRBJ2-7; possibly TRBD1 for D (5 bases). Germline-derived CDR1 and CDR2 are MNHEY and SVGEGT. Trimming shortened V by 2 bases and J by 0 bases, and 11 bases separated the two germline ends. This CDR3 spans 15 amino acids. CDR3 loop: CASSYPRAGSYEQYF. The CDR3, as DNA: TGTGCCAGCAGTTACCCCAGGGCTGGCTCCTACGAGCAGTACTTC.

The V gene is TRBV12-3 or TRBV12-4, the J gene TRBJ2-1, with D possibly being TRBD2 (6 bases). This CDR3 contains 15 residues. V lost 5 bases, J lost 5 bases, and 16 bases lay in between. In DNA, the CDR3 is TGTGCCAGCAGTCCCCGGGCTAGCGTCAACAATGAGCAGTTCTTC. Translating gives CASSPRASVNNEQFF.

The V and J genes are TRBV4-1 and TRBJ2-4; D possibly corresponds to TRBD1 (6 bases). This CDR3 spans 18 amino acids. V lost 4 bases and J 1 base, leaving 20 bases between the germline ends. Per germline, CDR1 MGHRA and CDR2 YSYEKL. The CDR3 spells CASSRHRDVGGAKNIQYF. CDR3 in DNA: TGCGCCAGCAGCCGACACCGGGATGTAGGGGGTGCCAAAAACATTCAGTACTTC.

This chain links TRBV4-3 with TRBJ1-6; TRBD1 matches 9 bases. Germline assignment: CDR1 LGHNA and CDR2 YSLEER. The J segment lost 8 bases and the V segment lost 0 bases, leaving 2 bases of the junction unmatched. The CDR3 runs 15 residues. The CDR3 spells CASSQETGGDSPLHF. CDR3 nucleotides: TGCGCCAGCAGCCAAGAAACAGGGGGCGATTCACCCCTCCACTTT.

The V call is TRBV30, the J call TRBJ2-5; D remains unclear. The CDR3 covers 11 residues. Germline lookup yields CDR1 GTSNPN and CDR2 SVGIG (reference sequence). V was cut by 0 bases and J by 7 bases, with 6 bases left in between. The CDR3 reads CAWSVRATQYF. The CDR3, as DNA: TGTGCCTGGAGTGTACGAGCGACCCAGTACTTC.

There are a few counts of this clonotype. The V gene is TRBV28, the J gene TRBJ2-7; a weak D match, TRBD2 (6 bases). CDR3 length: 16 residues. The V end lost 6 bases, the J end lost 7 bases, and 25 bases lay between the germline ends. CDR1 is MDHEN and CDR2 is SYDVKM in the germline V gene. The CDR3 protein is CASSPPISPNGGEQYF. The DNA for the CDR3 is TGTGCCAGCAGCCCCCCGATCTCTCCGAACGGAGGGGAGCAGTACTTC.

The chain couples TRBV28 to TRBJ2-7; 9 nucleotides align to TRBD1. V trimming: 5 bases; J trimming: 3 bases; junction bases outside the gene matches: 11. Germline V CDR1 and CDR2: MDHEN, SYDVKM. The CDR3 runs 16 residues. CDR3 in DNA: TGTGCCAGCAGTCCCTTCGGGACAGGGTCCTACTACGAGCAGTACTTC. This encodes CASSPFGTGSYYEQYF.

Of note for this clonotype: Compared with germline, one end of the junction differs, possibly owing to a read error. The CDR3 loop reads CARSLNPDEKLFF. The CDR3 DNA follows: TGTGCCCGCAGCTTAAACCCGGACGAAAAACTGTTTTTT. V usage is TRBV7-9 and J usage is TRBJ1-4; D call uncertain. CDR3 length: 13 residues. The germline V gene has CDR1 SEHNR and CDR2 FQNEAQ (reference sequence). Full variable domain (remainder filled in from reference TRBV7-9 and TRBJ1-4): DTGVSQNPRHKITKRGQNVTFRCDPISEHNRLYWYRQTLGQGPEFLTYFQNEAQLEKSRLLSDRFSAERPKGSFSTLEIQRTEQGDSAMYLCARSLNPDEKLFFGSGTQLSVL.

The chain links TRBV28 to TRBJ2-7; D ambiguous. Germline V gene data show CDR1 as MDHEN and CDR2 as SYDVKM. The CDR3 spans 14 residues. Trimming stripped 3 bases from V and 6 bases from J, with 15 bases between. As DNA, the CDR3 is TGTGCCAGCAGTTTTAGTTTTAGAGCTGGCGAGCAGTACTTC. Translated, it gives CASSFSFRAGEQYF.

This clonotype was recorded a few times. The chain couples TRBV20-1 to TRBJ2-3; D remains unclear. The V end lost 5 bases, the J end lost 0 bases, and 9 bases lay between the germline ends. This CDR3 spans 13 amino acids. In germline, CDR1 is DFQATT, CDR2 SNEGSKA (reference sequence). The CDR3 bases are TGCAGTGCTCGGCCGTCAAGCACAGATACGCAGTATTTT. This gives the protein CSARPSSTDTQYF.

The V and J genes are TRBV29-1 and TRBJ2-7, with 11 bases matching TRBD1. With V trimmed by 3 bases and J by 7 bases, 8 bases remained unmatched. The CDR3 loop spans 14 amino acids. The germline gives CDR1 SQVTM, CDR2 ANQGSEA. The CDR3 DNA reads as TGCAGCGTTGAGAGGGACAGGGGGTACGATGAGCAGTACTTC. Protein: CSVERDRGYDEQYF.

The chain joins TRBV5-1 to TRBJ1-1; D is ambiguous. The CDR3 length is 14 residues. Germline V CDR1 and CDR2: SGHRS, YFSETQ. The V and J ends lost 0 bases and 6 bases respectively, with 12 bases between them. CDR3 region: CASSLGFLVAEAFF. CDR3 in DNA: TGCGCCAGCAGCTTGGGTTTTTTAGTCGCTGAAGCTTTCTTT.

The rearrangement links TRBV20-1 to TRBJ1-2; the D gene is possibly TRBD1 (6 bases). Germline V CDR1 and CDR2: DFQATT, SNEGSKA (reference sequence). This CDR3 spans 12 amino acids. Trimming removed 5 bases at V and 5 bases at J, with 12 bases between. DNA of the CDR3: TGCAGTGCTCCCCAGGGGACGTATGGCTACACCTTC. Translating gives CSAPQGTYGYTF.

This clonotype was counted a few times. V gene TRBV7-3 combines with J gene TRBJ2-5; D ambiguous. CDR1 and CDR2 (germline): SGHTA, FQGTGA. The V end lost 1 base, the J end lost 3 bases, and 9 bases lay between the germline ends. The CDR3 extends over 14 amino acids. CDR3: CASSLSPNKETQYF. The CDR3 nucleotides are TGTGCCAGCAGCTTAAGTCCAAACAAAGAGACCCAGTACTTC.

This clonotype was seen more than once but under ten times. The chain uses TRBV7-2 and TRBJ2-1; D not certain. The CDR3 consists of 14 residues. V dropped 3 bases and J dropped 9 bases, with 15 bases sitting between them. The germline CDR1 and CDR2 sequences are SGHTA and FQGNSA. CDR3 region: CASSFVLTSGEQFF. The DNA for the CDR3 is TGTGCCAGCAGCTTTGTACTCACTTCGGGTGAGCAGTTCTTC.